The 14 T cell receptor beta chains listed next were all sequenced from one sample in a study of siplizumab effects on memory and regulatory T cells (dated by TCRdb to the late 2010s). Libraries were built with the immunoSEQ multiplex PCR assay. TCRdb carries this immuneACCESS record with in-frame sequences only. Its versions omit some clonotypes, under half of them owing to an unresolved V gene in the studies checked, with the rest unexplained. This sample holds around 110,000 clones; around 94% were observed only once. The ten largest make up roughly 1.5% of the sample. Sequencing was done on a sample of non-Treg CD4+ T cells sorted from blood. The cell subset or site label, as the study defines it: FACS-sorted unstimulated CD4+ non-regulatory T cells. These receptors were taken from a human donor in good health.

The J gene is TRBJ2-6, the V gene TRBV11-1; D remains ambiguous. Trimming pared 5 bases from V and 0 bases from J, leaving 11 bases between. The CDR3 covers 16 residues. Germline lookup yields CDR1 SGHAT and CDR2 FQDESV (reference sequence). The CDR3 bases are TGTGCCAGCAGCCCTCAGTGGGGCTCTGGGGCCAACGTCCTGACTTTC. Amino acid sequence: CASSPQWGSGANVLTF.

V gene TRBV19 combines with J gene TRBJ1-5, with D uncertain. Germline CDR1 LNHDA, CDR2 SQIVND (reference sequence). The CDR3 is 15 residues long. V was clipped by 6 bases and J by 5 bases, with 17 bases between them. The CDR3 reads CASSAGIKTHQPQHF. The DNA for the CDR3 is TGTGCCAGTAGCGCAGGCATTAAAACTCATCAGCCCCAGCATTTT.

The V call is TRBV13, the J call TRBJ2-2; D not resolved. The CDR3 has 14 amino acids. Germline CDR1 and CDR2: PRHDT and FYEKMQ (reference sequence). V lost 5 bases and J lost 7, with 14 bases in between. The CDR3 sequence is CASSPNLADGELFF. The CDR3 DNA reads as TGTGCCAGCAGCCCTAACCTCGCAGACGGGGAGCTGTTTTTT.

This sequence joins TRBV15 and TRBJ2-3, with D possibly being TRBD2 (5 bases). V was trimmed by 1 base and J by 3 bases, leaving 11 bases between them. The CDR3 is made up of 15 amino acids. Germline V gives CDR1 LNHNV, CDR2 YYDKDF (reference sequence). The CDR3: CATSRAPRETDTQYF. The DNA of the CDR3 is TGTGCCACCAGCAGAGCCCCTAGGGAGACAGATACGCAGTATTTT.

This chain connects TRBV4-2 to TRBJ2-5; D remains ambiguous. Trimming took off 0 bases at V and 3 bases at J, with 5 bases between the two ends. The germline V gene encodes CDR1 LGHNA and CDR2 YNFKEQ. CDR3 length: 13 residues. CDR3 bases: TGTGCCAGCAGCCAAGACTTTAAAGAGACCCAGTACTTC. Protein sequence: CASSQDFKETQYF.

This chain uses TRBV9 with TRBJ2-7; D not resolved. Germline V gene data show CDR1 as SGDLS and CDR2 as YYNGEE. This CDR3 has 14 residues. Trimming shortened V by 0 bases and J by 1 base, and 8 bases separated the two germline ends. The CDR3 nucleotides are TGTGCCAGCAGCGTAGGTCCAGGTTCCTACGAGCAGTACTTC. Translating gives CASSVGPGSYEQYF.

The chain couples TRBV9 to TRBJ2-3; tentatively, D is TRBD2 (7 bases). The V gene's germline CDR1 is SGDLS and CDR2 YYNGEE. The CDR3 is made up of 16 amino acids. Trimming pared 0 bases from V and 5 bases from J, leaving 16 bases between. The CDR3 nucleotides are TGTGCCAGCAGCGTAGGCCCGCGGGGGACACGAGATACGCAGTATTTT. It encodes CASSVGPRGTRDTQYF.

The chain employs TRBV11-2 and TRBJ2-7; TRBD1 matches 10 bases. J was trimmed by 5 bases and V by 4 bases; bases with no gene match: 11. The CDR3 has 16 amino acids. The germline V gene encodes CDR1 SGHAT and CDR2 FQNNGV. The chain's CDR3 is CASSYAPTGGQNEQYF. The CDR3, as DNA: TGTGCCAGCAGCTACGCCCCGACAGGGGGCCAAAACGAGCAGTACTTC. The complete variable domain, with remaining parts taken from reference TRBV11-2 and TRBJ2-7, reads EAGVAQSPRYKIIEKRQSVAFWCNPISGHATLYWYQQILGQGPKLLIQFQNNGVVDDSQLPKDRFSAERLKGVDSTLKIQPAKLEDSAVYLCASSYAPTGGQNEQYFGPGTRLTVT.

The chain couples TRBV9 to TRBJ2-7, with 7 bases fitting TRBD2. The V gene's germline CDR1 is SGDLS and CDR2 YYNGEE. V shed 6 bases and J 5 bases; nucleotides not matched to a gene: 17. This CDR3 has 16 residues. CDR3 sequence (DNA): TGTGCCAGCACTCCGGGGGGATCGCGGTCCAACGACGAGCAGTACTTC. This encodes CASTPGGSRSNDEQYF.

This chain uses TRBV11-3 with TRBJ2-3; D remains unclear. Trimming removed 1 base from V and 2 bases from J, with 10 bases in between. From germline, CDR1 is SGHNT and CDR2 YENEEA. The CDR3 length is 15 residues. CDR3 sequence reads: CASSLALGSTDTQYF. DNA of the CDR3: TGTGCCAGCAGCTTAGCACTCGGGTCCACAGATACGCAGTATTTT. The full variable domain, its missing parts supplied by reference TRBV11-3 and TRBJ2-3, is EAGVVQSPRYKIIEKKQPVAFWCNPISGHNTLYWYLQNLGQGPELLIRYENEEAVDDSQLPKDRFSAERLKGVDSTLKIQPAELGDSAVYLCASSLALGSTDTQYFGPGTRLTVL.

The CDR3 loop is CASSDTSGRAWETQYF. The CDR3 coding sequence is TGTGCCAGCAGCGACACTAGCGGGAGGGCCTGGGAGACCCAGTACTTC. The chain couples TRBV9 to TRBJ2-5; TRBD2 matches at 13 bases. Germline V CDR1 and CDR2: SGDLS, YYNGEE. The CDR3 extends over 16 amino acids. Unmatched junction bases numbered 7, after V lost 3 bases and J lost 5 bases.

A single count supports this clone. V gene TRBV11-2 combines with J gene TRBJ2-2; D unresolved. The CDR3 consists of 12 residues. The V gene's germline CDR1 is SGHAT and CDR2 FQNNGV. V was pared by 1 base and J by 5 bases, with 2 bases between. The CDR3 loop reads CASSLGTGELFF. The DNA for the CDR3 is TGTGCCAGCAGCTTAGGGACCGGGGAGCTGTTTTTT.

CDR3 bases: TGTGCCAGTAGTCCGGGCCCCTGGACACCCCTCCACTTT. Its protein product is CASSPGPWTPLHF. This chain joins TRBV19 and TRBJ1-6, with D unclear. Germline values: CDR1 LNHDA, CDR2 SQIVND (reference sequence). The CDR3 is made up of 13 amino acids. V lost 5 bases and J lost 11, with 13 bases in between.

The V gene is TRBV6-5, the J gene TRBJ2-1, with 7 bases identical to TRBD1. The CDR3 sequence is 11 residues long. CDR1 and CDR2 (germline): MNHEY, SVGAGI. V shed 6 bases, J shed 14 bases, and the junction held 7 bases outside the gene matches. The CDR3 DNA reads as TGTGCCAGCAGGACAGGACAGGCTGAGTTCTTC. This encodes CASRTGQAEFF.